This is a list of T cell receptor beta chains from one sample in a study of shared clonotypes between healthy human individuals. Only in-frame clones appear in the TCRdb table, and some are missing; sequencing was by immunoSEQ multiplex PCR. The sample yields under 1,100,000 clones, approximately 72% seen once. The sequencing input was memory CD4+ T cells sorted from blood. All receptors derive from a man aged 18 to 29 in good health. CDR3s include the opening cysteine and the closing phenylalanine or tryptophan. Each record gives: D gene, clone size, V gene, J gene, CDR3 protein, CDR3 DNA. D genes are given only for firm matches. The size of a clone is reported for some rows only, either as once, few or many, or as a class for expanded clones.

d_gene: NA; abundance: NA; v_gene: TRBV6-6; j_gene: TRBJ2-3; CDR3aa: CASSFSTGQQTDTQYF; CDR3nt: TGTGCCAGCAGTTTCTCAACAGGGCAACAGACAGATACGCAGTATTTT
d_gene: TRBD1; abundance: NA; v_gene: TRBV30; j_gene: TRBJ1-1; CDR3aa: CAWSRTGVEAFF; CDR3nt: TGTGCCTGGTCCAGGACAGGGGTTGAAGCTTTCTTT
d_gene: TRBD1; abundance: NA; v_gene: TRBV7-7; j_gene: TRBJ2-5; CDR3aa: CASSPGQAQETQYF; CDR3nt: TGTGCTAGCAGCCCCGGACAGGCCCAAGAGACCCAGTACTTC
d_gene: TRBD1; abundance: NA; v_gene: TRBV2; j_gene: TRBJ1-2; CDR3aa: CASRQGARGYTF; CDR3nt: TGTGCCAGCAGACAGGGGGCAAGAGGCTACACCTTC
d_gene: TRBD1; abundance: NA; v_gene: TRBV2; j_gene: TRBJ2-5; CDR3aa: CASSAKGARQETQYF; CDR3nt: TGTGCCAGCAGTGCTAAGGGGGCCAGACAAGAGACCCAGTACTTC
d_gene: TRBD2; abundance: NA; v_gene: TRBV7-9; j_gene: TRBJ2-1; CDR3aa: CASSILAGVGSEQFF; CDR3nt: TGTGCCAGCAGTATTCTAGCGGGAGTTGGCAGTGAGCAGTTCTTC
d_gene: TRBD1; abundance: NA; v_gene: TRBV14; j_gene: TRBJ2-1; CDR3aa: CASSQGRTPGQDNEQFF; CDR3nt: TGTGCCAGCAGCCAAGGGAGGACCCCGGGACAGGACAATGAGCAGTTCTTC
d_gene: NA; abundance: few; v_gene: TRBV5-1; j_gene: TRBJ1-5; CDR3aa: CASSLDTNQPQHF; CDR3nt: TGCGCCAGCAGCTTAGACACAAATCAGCCCCAGCATTTT
d_gene: NA; abundance: NA; v_gene: TRBV28; j_gene: TRBJ1-2; CDR3aa: CASRSRSLGYTF; CDR3nt: TGTGCCAGCAGATCACGATCTTTAGGCTACACCTTC
d_gene: NA; abundance: NA; v_gene: TRBV30; j_gene: TRBJ1-2; CDR3aa: CAWSEGIRGYTF; CDR3nt: TGTGCCTGGAGTGAGGGGATTCGGGGCTACACCTTC
d_gene: TRBD1; abundance: NA; v_gene: TRBV6-1; j_gene: TRBJ2-3; CDR3aa: CASSDPGTGSTDTQYF; CDR3nt: TGTGCCAGCAGTGACCCTGGGACAGGCAGCACAGATACGCAGTATTTT
d_gene: NA; abundance: NA; v_gene: TRBV27; j_gene: TRBJ1-4; CDR3aa: CASSLDGRGNEKLFF; CDR3nt: TGTGCCAGCAGTTTAGACGGGAGGGGTAATGAAAAACTGTTTTTT
d_gene: TRBD2; abundance: NA; v_gene: TRBV4-3; j_gene: TRBJ2-3; CDR3aa: CASSARGLAETDTQYF; CDR3nt: TGCGCCAGCAGCGCCCGGGGACTAGCGGAAACAGATACGCAGTATTTT
d_gene: NA; abundance: few; v_gene: TRBV5-1; j_gene: TRBJ2-3; CDR3aa: CASSYSTDTQYF; CDR3nt: TGCGCCAGCAGCTATAGCACAGATACGCAGTATTTT
d_gene: NA; abundance: once; v_gene: TRBV7-2; j_gene: TRBJ1-2; CDR3aa: CASSPGTRGGRGYGYTF; CDR3nt: TGTGCCAGCAGCCCGGGGACCCGCGGGGGGCGGGGATATGGCTACACCTTC
d_gene: NA; abundance: NA; v_gene: TRBV5-1; j_gene: TRBJ1-1; CDR3aa: CASTADTEAFF; CDR3nt: TGCGCCAGCACCGCGGACACTGAAGCTTTCTTT
d_gene: NA; abundance: few; v_gene: TRBV2; j_gene: TRBJ1-5; CDR3aa: CASSEQRGLFGNQPQHF; CDR3nt: TGTGCCAGCAGTGAGCAACGGGGGCTCTTTGGCAATCAGCCCCAGCATTTT
d_gene: NA; abundance: NA; v_gene: TRBV4-3; j_gene: TRBJ2-7; CDR3aa: CASSYGAGNSDEQYF; CDR3nt: TGCGCCAGCAGCTACGGGGCAGGGAACTCGGACGAGCAGTACTTC
d_gene: NA; abundance: NA; v_gene: TRBV7-2; j_gene: TRBJ2-3; CDR3aa: CASSLLYADTQYF; CDR3nt: TGTGCCAGCAGCTTATTATACGCAGATACGCAGTATTTT
d_gene: TRBD1; abundance: NA; v_gene: TRBV5-1; j_gene: TRBJ1-3; CDR3aa: CASSLGTGGSGNTIYF; CDR3nt: TGCGCCAGCAGCTTGGGGACAGGGGGCTCTGGAAACACCATATATTTT
d_gene: NA; abundance: NA; v_gene: TRBV5-4; j_gene: TRBJ1-1; CDR3aa: CASSPGASEKANTEAFF; CDR3nt: TGTGCCAGCAGCCCAGGGGCCTCAGAAAAGGCGAACACTGAAGCTTTCTTT
d_gene: NA; abundance: once; v_gene: TRBV7-2; j_gene: TRBJ1-3; CDR3aa: CASSLVPGNTIYF; CDR3nt: TGTGCCAGCAGCCTCGTCCCTGGAAACACCATATATTTT
d_gene: TRBD2; abundance: NA; v_gene: TRBV27; j_gene: TRBJ2-3; CDR3aa: CASSSWSSGGTDTQYF; CDR3nt: TGTGCCAGCAGTTCTTGGTCTAGCGGGGGCACAGATACGCAGTATTTT
d_gene: NA; abundance: many; v_gene: TRBV7-9; j_gene: TRBJ1-1; CDR3aa: CASSPSGPEAFF; CDR3nt: TGTGCCAGCAGCCCGTCAGGGCCTGAAGCTTTCTTT
d_gene: TRBD2; abundance: NA; v_gene: TRBV7-8; j_gene: TRBJ2-3; CDR3aa: CASSHSVAGGRYF; CDR3nt: TGTGCCAGCAGCCACTCGGTAGCGGGGGGGCGGTATTTT
d_gene: NA; abundance: NA; v_gene: TRBV4-1; j_gene: TRBJ1-5; CDR3aa: CASSQTAGGSYQPQHF; CDR3nt: TGCGCCAGCTCCCAAACGGCGGGTGGATCGTATCAGCCCCAGCATTTT
d_gene: NA; abundance: NA; v_gene: TRBV7-2; j_gene: TRBJ2-5; CDR3aa: CASSSLAFAPKETQYF; CDR3nt: TGTGCCAGCAGCTCTCTAGCCTTCGCCCCCAAGGAGACCCAGTACTTC
d_gene: NA; abundance: NA; v_gene: TRBV5-4; j_gene: TRBJ1-6; CDR3aa: CASSLDGYNSPLHF; CDR3nt: TGTGCCAGCTCCCTCGACGGTTATAATTCACCCCTCCACTTT
d_gene: TRBD1; abundance: few; v_gene: TRBV6-1; j_gene: TRBJ1-1; CDR3aa: CASLTGGNAEAFF; CDR3nt: TGTGCCAGCCTGACAGGGGGGAACGCTGAAGCTTTCTTT
d_gene: NA; abundance: once; v_gene: TRBV6-5; j_gene: TRBJ1-5; CDR3aa: CASSRYQDPNQPQHF; CDR3nt: TGTGCCAGCAGTAGGTACCAGGACCCCAATCAGCCCCAGCATTTT
d_gene: TRBD1; abundance: NA; v_gene: TRBV30; j_gene: TRBJ2-1; CDR3aa: CAWSPDREKFF; CDR3nt: TGTGCCTGGAGCCCCGACAGGGAAAAGTTCTTC
d_gene: TRBD2; abundance: NA; v_gene: TRBV29-1; j_gene: TRBJ2-3; CDR3aa: CSVPGAGAGTDTQYF; CDR3nt: TGCAGCGTCCCAGGTGCGGGAGCGGGCACAGATACGCAGTATTTT
d_gene: NA; abundance: NA; v_gene: TRBV16; j_gene: TRBJ2-1; CDR3aa: CASSQSHTLYNEQFF; CDR3nt: TGTGCCAGCAGCCAATCTCATACGCTCTACAATGAGCAGTTCTTC
d_gene: NA; abundance: NA; v_gene: TRBV5-5; j_gene: TRBJ1-1; CDR3aa: CASSYRDKNTEAFF; CDR3nt: TGTGCCAGCAGCTACCGGGATAAGAACACTGAAGCTTTCTTT
d_gene: TRBD1; abundance: NA; v_gene: TRBV18; j_gene: TRBJ2-7; CDR3aa: CASSPPGQGKDEQYF; CDR3nt: TGTGCCAGCTCACCTCCGGGACAGGGAAAGGACGAGCAGTACTTC
d_gene: TRBD1; abundance: NA; v_gene: TRBV2; j_gene: TRBJ1-4; CDR3aa: CASSGTGTGGEKLFF; CDR3nt: TGTGCCAGCAGCGGTACCGGGACAGGGGGCGAAAAACTGTTTTTT
d_gene: NA; abundance: NA; v_gene: TRBV4-1; j_gene: TRBJ2-4; CDR3aa: CASSQVEKGRAKNIQYF; CDR3nt: TGCGCCAGCAGCCAGGTAGAGAAGGGGAGAGCCAAAAACATTCAGTACTTC
d_gene: NA; abundance: NA; v_gene: TRBV6-6; j_gene: TRBJ2-3; CDR3aa: CASSASVTSTDTQYF; CDR3nt: TGTGCCAGCAGTGCTAGCGTAACTAGCACAGATACGCAGTATTTT
d_gene: NA; abundance: NA; v_gene: TRBV12-2; j_gene: TRBJ1-1; CDR3aa: CASRLSEGRVITEAFF; CDR3nt: TGTGCAAGTCGCTTATCTGAAGGCAGGGTGATCACTGAAGCTTTCTTT
d_gene: TRBD1; abundance: few; v_gene: TRBV11-3; j_gene: TRBJ2-3; CDR3aa: CASSLGTGVYTDTQYF; CDR3nt: TGTGCCAGCAGCTTAGGTACAGGGGTGTATACAGATACGCAGTATTTT
d_gene: NA; abundance: NA; v_gene: TRBV7-2; j_gene: TRBJ2-7; CDR3aa: CASSAQGPSYEQYF; CDR3nt: TGTGCCAGCAGCGCACAGGGACCATCCTACGAGCAGTACTTC
d_gene: NA; abundance: NA; v_gene: TRBV5-1; j_gene: TRBJ2-3; CDR3aa: CASSLVGLRDTQYF; CDR3nt: TGCGCCAGCAGCTTGGTTGGGCTGAGAGATACGCAGTATTTT
d_gene: NA; abundance: NA; v_gene: TRBV10-3; j_gene: TRBJ2-7; CDR3aa: CAINRDGSYEQYF; CDR3nt: TGTGCCATCAACCGGGACGGATCCTACGAGCAGTACTTC
d_gene: NA; abundance: few; v_gene: TRBV11-3; j_gene: TRBJ2-2; CDR3aa: CASSFVGGGELFF; CDR3nt: TGTGCCAGCAGCTTTGTCGGAGGCGGGGAGCTGTTTTTT
d_gene: TRBD1; abundance: NA; v_gene: TRBV5-4; j_gene: TRBJ2-2; CDR3aa: CASSFPGQGNTGELFF; CDR3nt: TGTGCCAGCAGCTTCCCGGGACAGGGGAACACCGGGGAGCTGTTTTTT
d_gene: NA; abundance: NA; v_gene: TRBV30; j_gene: TRBJ1-4; CDR3aa: CAWGYSGGGKLFF; CDR3nt: TGTGCCTGGGGCTATTCCGGGGGTGGAAAACTGTTTTTT
d_gene: NA; abundance: NA; v_gene: TRBV7-8; j_gene: TRBJ2-7; CDR3aa: CASSELSYEQYF; CDR3nt: TGTGCCAGCAGCGAACTCTCCTACGAGCAGTACTTC
d_gene: NA; abundance: NA; v_gene: TRBV28; j_gene: TRBJ1-2; CDR3aa: CASRPAGYGYTF; CDR3nt: TGTGCCAGCAGGCCGGCTGGGTATGGCTACACCTTC
d_gene: NA; abundance: few; v_gene: TRBV11-2; j_gene: TRBJ1-2; CDR3aa: CASSLAARGYTF; CDR3nt: TGTGCCAGCAGCTTAGCGGCGAGGGGCTACACCTTC
d_gene: NA; abundance: few; v_gene: TRBV7-8; j_gene: TRBJ1-4; CDR3aa: CASSPPGTREKLFF; CDR3nt: TGTGCCAGCAGCCCACCGGGTACTCGGGAAAAACTGTTTTTT
d_gene: NA; abundance: NA; v_gene: TRBV2; j_gene: TRBJ1-4; CDR3aa: CASSADRVGEKLFF; CDR3nt: TGTGCCAGCAGTGCAGACCGGGTAGGAGAAAAACTGTTTTTT
d_gene: NA; abundance: NA; v_gene: TRBV28; j_gene: TRBJ2-6; CDR3aa: CASSLGSTGANVLTF; CDR3nt: TGTGCCAGCAGTTTGGGGAGCACTGGGGCCAACGTCCTGACTTTC
d_gene: NA; abundance: NA; v_gene: TRBV9; j_gene: TRBJ2-1; CDR3aa: CASSVREPGHNEQFF; CDR3nt: TGTGCCAGCAGCGTAAGGGAGCCCGGCCACAATGAGCAGTTCTTC